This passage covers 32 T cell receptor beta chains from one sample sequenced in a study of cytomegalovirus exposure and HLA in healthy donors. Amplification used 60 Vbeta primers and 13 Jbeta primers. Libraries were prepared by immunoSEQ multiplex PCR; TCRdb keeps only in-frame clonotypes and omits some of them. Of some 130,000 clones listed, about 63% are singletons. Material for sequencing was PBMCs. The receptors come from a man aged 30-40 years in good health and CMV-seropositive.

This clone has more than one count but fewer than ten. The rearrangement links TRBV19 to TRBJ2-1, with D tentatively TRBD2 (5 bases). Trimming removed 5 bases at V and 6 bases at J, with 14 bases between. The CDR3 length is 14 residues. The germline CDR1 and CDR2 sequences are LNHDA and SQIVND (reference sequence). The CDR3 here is CASSRSGISNEQFF. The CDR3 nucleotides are TGTGCCAGTAGTCGGTCCGGGATCAGCAATGAGCAGTTCTTC.

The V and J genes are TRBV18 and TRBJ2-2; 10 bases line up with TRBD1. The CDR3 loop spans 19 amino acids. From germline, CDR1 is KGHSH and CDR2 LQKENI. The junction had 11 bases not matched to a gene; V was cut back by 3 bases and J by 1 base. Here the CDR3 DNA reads TGTGCCAGCTCACCGCGTGGACAGGGGGGTTCAAGGAACACCGGGGAGCTGTTTTTT. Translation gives CASSPRGQGGSRNTGELFF.

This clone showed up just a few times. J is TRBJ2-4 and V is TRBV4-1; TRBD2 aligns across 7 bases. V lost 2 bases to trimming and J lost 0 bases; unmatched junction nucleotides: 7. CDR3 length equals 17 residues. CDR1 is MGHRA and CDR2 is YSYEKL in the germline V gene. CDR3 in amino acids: CASSQPTSGIAKNIQYF. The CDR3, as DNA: TGCGCCAGCAGCCAACCCACCAGCGGGATAGCCAAAAACATTCAGTACTTC.

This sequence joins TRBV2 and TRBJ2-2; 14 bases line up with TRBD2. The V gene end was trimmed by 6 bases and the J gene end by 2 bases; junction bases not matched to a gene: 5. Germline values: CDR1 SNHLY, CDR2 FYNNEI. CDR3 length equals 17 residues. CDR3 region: CASSPTSGRANTGELFF. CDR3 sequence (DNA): TGTGCCAGCAGCCCGACTAGCGGGAGGGCTAACACCGGGGAGCTGTTTTTT.

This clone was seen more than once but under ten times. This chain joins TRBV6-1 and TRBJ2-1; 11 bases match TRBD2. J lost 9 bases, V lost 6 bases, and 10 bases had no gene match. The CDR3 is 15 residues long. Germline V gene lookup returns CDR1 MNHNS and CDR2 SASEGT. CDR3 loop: CASSLRLAGFGEQFF. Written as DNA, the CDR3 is TGTGCCAGCAGCTTACGACTAGCGGGATTCGGTGAGCAGTTCTTC.

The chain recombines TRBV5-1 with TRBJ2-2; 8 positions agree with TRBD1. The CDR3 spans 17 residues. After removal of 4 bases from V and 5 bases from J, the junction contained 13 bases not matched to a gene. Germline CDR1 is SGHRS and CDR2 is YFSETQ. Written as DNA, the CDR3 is TGCGCCAGCAGCCCGGATGGACAGGGACGGTTAACCGGGGAGCTGTTTTTT. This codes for CASSPDGQGRLTGELFF.

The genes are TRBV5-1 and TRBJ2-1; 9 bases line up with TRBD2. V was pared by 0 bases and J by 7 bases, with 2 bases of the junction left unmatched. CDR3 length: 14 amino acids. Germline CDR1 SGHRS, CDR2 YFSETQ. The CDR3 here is CASSLGLAGNEQFF. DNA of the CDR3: TGCGCCAGCAGCTTGGGTCTAGCGGGGAATGAGCAGTTCTTC.

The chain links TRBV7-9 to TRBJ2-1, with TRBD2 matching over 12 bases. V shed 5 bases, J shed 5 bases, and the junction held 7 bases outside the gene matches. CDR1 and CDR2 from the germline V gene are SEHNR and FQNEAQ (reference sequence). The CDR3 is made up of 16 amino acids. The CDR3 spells CASSLRTSGANNEQFF. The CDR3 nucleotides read TGTGCCAGCAGCCTAAGGACTAGCGGGGCAAACAATGAGCAGTTCTTC.

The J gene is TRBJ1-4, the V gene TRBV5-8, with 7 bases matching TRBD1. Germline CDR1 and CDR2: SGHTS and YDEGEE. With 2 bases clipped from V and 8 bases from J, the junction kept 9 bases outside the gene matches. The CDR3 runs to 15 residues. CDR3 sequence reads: CASSFRGGSEEKLFF. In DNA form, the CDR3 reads TGTGCCAGCAGCTTTAGAGGGGGCTCGGAAGAAAAACTGTTTTTT.

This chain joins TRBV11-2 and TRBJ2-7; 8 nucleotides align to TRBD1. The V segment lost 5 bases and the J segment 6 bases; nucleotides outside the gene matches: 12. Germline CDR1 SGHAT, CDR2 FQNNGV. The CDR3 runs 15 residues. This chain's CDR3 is CASSGRQGPSSEQYF. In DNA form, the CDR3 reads TGTGCCAGCAGCGGGCGACAGGGGCCTAGTAGCGAGCAGTACTTC.

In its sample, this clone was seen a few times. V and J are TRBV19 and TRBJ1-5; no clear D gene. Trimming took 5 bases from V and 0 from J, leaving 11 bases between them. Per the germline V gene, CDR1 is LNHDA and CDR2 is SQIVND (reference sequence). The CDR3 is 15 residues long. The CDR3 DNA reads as TGTGCCAGTAGTGAGAGGCTATATAGCAATCAGCCCCAGCATTTT. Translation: CASSERLYSNQPQHF.

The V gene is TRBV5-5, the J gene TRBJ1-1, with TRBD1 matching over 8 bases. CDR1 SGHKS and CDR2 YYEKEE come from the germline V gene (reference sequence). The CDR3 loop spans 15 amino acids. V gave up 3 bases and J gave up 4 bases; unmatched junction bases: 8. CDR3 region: CASSSQQGAVTEAFF. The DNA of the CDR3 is TGTGCCAGCAGCTCCCAGCAGGGGGCGGTCACTGAAGCTTTCTTT.

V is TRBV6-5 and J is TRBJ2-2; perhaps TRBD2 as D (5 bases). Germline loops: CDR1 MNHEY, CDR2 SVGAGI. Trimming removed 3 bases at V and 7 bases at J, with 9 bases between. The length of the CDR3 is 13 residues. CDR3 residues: CASSYAGSGELFF. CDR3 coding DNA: TGTGCCAGCAGTTATGCGGGTAGCGGGGAGCTGTTTTTT.

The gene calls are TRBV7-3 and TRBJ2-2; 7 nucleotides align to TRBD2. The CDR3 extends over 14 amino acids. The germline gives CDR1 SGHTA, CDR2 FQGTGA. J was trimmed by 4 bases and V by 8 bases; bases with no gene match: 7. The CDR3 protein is CASSSGSTTGELFF. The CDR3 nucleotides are TGTGCCAGCTCTAGCGGATCGACCACCGGGGAGCTGTTTTTT. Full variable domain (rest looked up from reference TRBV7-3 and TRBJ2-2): GAGVSQTPSNKVTEKGKYVELRCDPISGHTALYWYRQSLGQGPEFLIYFQGTGAADDSGLPNDRFFAVRPEGSVSTLKIQRTERGDSAVYLCASSSGSTTGELFFGEGSRLTVL.

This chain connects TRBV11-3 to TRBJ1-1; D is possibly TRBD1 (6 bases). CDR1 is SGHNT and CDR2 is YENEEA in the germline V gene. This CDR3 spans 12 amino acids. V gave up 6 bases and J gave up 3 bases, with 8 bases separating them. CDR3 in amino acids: CASSHRDTEAFF. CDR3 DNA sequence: TGTGCCAGCAGTCACAGGGACACTGAAGCTTTCTTT.

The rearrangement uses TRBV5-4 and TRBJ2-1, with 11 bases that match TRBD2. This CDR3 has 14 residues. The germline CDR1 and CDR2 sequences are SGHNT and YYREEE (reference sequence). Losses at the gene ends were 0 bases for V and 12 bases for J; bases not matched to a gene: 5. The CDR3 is CASSLELAGVLQFF. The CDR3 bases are TGTGCCAGCAGCTTGGAACTAGCGGGAGTCTTGCAGTTCTTC. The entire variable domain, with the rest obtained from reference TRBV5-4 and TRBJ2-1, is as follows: ETGVTQSPTHLIKTRGQQVTLRCSSQSGHNTVSWYQQALGQGPQFIFQYYREEENGRGNFPPRFSGLQFPNYSSELNVNALELDDSALYLCASSLELAGVLQFFGPGTRLTVL.

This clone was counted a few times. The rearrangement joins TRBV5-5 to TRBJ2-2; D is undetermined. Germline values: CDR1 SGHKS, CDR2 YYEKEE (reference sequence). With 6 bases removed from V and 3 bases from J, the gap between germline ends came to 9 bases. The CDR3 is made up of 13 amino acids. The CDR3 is CASIWAYTGELFF. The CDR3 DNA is TGTGCCAGCATATGGGCGTACACCGGGGAGCTGTTTTTT. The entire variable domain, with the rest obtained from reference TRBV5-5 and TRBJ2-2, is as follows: DAGVTQSPTHLIKTRGQQVTLRCSPISGHKSVSWYQQVLGQGPQFIFQYYEKEERGRGNFPDRFSARQFPNYSSELNVNALLLGDSALYLCASIWAYTGELFFGEGSRLTVL.

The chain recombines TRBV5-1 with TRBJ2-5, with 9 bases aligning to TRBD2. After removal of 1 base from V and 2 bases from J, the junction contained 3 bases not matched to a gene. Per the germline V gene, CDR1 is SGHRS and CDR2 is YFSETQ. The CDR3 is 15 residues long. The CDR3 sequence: CASSLSLAGQETQYF. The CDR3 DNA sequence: TGCGCCAGCAGCTTGAGCCTAGCGGGACAAGAGACCCAGTACTTC.

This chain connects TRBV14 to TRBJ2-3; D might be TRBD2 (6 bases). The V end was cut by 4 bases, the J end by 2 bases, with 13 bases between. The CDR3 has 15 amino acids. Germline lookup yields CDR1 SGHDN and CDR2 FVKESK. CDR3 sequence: CASSPIGEDTDTQYF. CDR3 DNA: TGTGCCAGCAGCCCGATCGGGGAGGACACAGATACGCAGTATTTT.

CDR3 DNA: TGTGCCAGCAGTTCCTGGGACAGGGGCGTGGACGAGCAGTACTTC. Translated, it gives CASSSWDRGVDEQYF. The chain uses TRBV28 and TRBJ2-7; 10 positions agree with TRBD1. The CDR3 is 15 residues long. Looked up from germline, CDR1 is MDHEN and CDR2 is SYDVKM. V trimming: 4 bases; J trimming: 5 bases; junction bases outside the gene matches: 8.

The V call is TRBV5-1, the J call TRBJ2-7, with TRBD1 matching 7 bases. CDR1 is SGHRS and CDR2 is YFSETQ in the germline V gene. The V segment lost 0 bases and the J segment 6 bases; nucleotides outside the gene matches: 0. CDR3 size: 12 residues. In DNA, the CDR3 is TGCGCCAGCAGCTTGGGACAGGGCGAGCAGTACTTC. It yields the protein CASSLGQGEQYF.

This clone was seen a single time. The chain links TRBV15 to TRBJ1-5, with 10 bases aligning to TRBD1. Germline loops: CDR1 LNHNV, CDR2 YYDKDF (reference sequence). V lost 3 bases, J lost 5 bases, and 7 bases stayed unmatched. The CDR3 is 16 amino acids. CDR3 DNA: TGTGCCACCAGCAGTTGGACAGGGGGAATTTATCAGCCCCAGCATTTT. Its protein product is CATSSWTGGIYQPQHF.

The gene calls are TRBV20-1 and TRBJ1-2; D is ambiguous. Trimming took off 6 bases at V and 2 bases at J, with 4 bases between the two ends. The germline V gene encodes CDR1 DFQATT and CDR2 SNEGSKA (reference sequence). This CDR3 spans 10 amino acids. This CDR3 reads CSALNYGYTF. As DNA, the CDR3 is TGCAGTGCCCTAAACTATGGCTACACCTTC.

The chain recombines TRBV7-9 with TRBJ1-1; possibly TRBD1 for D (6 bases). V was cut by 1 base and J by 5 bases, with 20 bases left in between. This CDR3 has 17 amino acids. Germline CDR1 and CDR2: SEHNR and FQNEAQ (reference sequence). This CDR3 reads CASSLGMGTGWRTEAFF. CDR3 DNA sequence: TGTGCCAGCAGCTTAGGAATGGGTACAGGGTGGAGGACTGAAGCTTTCTTT.

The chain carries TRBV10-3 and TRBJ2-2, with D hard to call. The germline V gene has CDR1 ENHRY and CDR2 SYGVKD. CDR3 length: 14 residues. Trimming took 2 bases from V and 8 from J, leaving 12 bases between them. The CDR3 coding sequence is TGTGCCATCAGTGAGCAGGCAGGCGCTGGGGAGCTGTTTTTT. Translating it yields CAISEQAGAGELFF.

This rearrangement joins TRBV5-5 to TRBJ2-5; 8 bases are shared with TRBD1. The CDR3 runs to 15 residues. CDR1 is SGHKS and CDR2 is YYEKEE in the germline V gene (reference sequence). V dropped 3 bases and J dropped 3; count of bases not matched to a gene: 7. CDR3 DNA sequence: TGTGCCAGCAGCTCCCCCCAGGGGGCCGAAGAGACCCAGTACTTC. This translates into CASSSPQGAEETQYF.

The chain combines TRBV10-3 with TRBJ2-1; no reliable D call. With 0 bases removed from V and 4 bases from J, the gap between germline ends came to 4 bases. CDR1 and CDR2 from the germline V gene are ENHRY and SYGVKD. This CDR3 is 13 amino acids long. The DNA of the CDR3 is TGTGCCATCAGTGAGTCAGCTTACAATGAGCAGTTCTTC. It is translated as CAISESAYNEQFF.

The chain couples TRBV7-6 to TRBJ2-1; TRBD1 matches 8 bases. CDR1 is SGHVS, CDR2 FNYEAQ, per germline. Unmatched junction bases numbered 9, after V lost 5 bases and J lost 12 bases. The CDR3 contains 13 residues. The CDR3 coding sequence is TGTGCCAGCAGCGGAACAGGGGGGTACGGGCAGTTCTTC. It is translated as CASSGTGGYGQFF.

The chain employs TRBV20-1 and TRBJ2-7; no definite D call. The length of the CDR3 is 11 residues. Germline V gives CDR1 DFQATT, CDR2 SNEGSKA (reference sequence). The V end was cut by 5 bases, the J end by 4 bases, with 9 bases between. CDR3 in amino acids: CSADDLYEQYF. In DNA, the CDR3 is TGCAGTGCTGACGACTTATACGAGCAGTACTTC.

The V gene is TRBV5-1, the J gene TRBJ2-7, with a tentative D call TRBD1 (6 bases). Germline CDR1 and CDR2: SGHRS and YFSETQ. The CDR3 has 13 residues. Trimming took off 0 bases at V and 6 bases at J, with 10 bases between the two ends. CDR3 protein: CASSLGGGSEQYF. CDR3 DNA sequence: TGCGCCAGCAGCTTGGGAGGGGGTTCCGAGCAGTACTTC.

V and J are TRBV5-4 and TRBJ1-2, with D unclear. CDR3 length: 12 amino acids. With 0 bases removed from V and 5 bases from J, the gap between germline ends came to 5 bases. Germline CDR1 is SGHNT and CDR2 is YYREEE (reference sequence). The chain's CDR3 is CASSLDRYGYTF. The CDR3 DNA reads TGTGCCAGCAGCTTGGACAGATATGGCTACACCTTC.

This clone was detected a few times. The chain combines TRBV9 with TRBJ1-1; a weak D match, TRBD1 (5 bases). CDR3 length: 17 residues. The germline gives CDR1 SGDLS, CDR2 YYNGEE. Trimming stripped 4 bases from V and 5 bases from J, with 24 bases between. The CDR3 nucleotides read TGTGCCAGCAGCTCTTCCCTGTCCGGGGGGAGTTGGACTGAAGCTTTCTTT. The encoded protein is CASSSSLSGGSWTEAFF.